The 20 T cell receptor beta chains below all came from one sample that was sequenced in a study of CD8 T cells in Susac syndrome. With random hexamers, about 0.45 to 1 ug RNA was reverse transcribed. TCRdb fed the immunoSEQ multiplex PCR reads into MiXCR, producing one record per CDR3 protein. The repertoire holds hundreds of thousands of distinct CDR3 sequences, with 95% as singletons. Sequencing input: CD4+ T cells from PBMCs. Receptor source: a human donor with multiple sclerosis.

The rearrangement joins TRBV7-6 to TRBJ2-7; D gene uncertain. Trimming removed 5 bases at V and 0 bases at J, with 14 bases between. Germline CDR1 and CDR2: SGHVS and FNYEAQ. CDR3 length: 15 residues. CDR3 protein: CASSTFRASSYEQYF. CDR3 coding DNA: TGTGCCAGCAGCACTTTCCGGGCCAGCTCCTACGAGCAGTACTTC.

CDR3 in amino acids: CAWSVLAGETQYF. The CDR3, as DNA: TGTGCCTGGAGTGTACTCGCCGGGGAGACCCAGTACTTC. J is TRBJ2-5 and V is TRBV30; no clear D gene. Germline loops: CDR1 GTSNPN, CDR2 SVGIG (reference sequence). CDR3 length: 13 residues. V lost 0 bases and J lost 5, with 10 bases in between.

This CDR3 reads CSVESWAGNEQFF. In DNA, the CDR3 is TGCAGCGTTGAATCCTGGGCAGGGAACGAGCAGTTCTTC. This chain joins TRBV29-1 and TRBJ2-1; TRBD1 might be the D (5 bases). The CDR3 is made up of 13 amino acids. Trimming shortened V by 2 bases and J by 10 bases, and 15 bases separated the two germline ends. From germline, CDR1 is SQVTM and CDR2 ANQGSEA.

V gene TRBV2 combines with J gene TRBJ1-1, with D perhaps TRBD1 (5 bases). The germline V gene encodes CDR1 SNHLY and CDR2 FYNNEI. CDR3 length: 16 residues. Trimming stripped 5 bases from V and 1 base from J, with 17 bases between. In DNA, the CDR3 is TGTGCCAGCAGTTACCCGGGACCCATCGGGAACACTGAAGCTTTCTTT. Translated: CASSYPGPIGNTEAFF.

The genes are TRBV3-1 and TRBJ2-7; D ambiguous. The CDR3 has 11 amino acids. With 3 bases removed from V and 5 bases from J, the gap between germline ends came to 5 bases. CDR1 is LGHDT, CDR2 YNNKEL, per germline (reference sequence). CDR3: CASSHRDEQYF. As DNA, the CDR3 is TGTGCCAGCAGCCACCGGGACGAGCAGTACTTC.

This chain links TRBV20-1 with TRBJ2-7, with D uncertain. From germline, CDR1 is DFQATT and CDR2 SNEGSKA (reference sequence). This CDR3 is 10 amino acids long. Trimming stripped 5 bases from V and 12 bases from J, with 14 bases between. The CDR3 here is CSALSDGLYF. DNA of the CDR3: TGCAGTGCTTTAAGCGACGGCCTGTACTTC.

The rearrangement joins TRBV29-1 to TRBJ1-2, with 9 bases that match TRBD1. Germline CDR1 is SQVTM and CDR2 is ANQGSEA. The CDR3 totals 13 residues. V dropped 4 bases and J dropped 1; count of bases not matched to a gene: 1. CDR3 sequence reads: CSVGGQGNYGYTF. The CDR3 DNA reads as TGCAGCGTTGGGGGACAGGGTAACTATGGCTACACCTTC.

The chain recombines TRBV20-1 with TRBJ2-1, with 7 bases aligning to TRBD2. Trimming cost V 4 bases and J 9 bases; bases outside gene matches: 15. The CDR3 sequence is 15 residues long. The germline V gene has CDR1 DFQATT and CDR2 SNEGSKA (reference sequence). CDR3 loop: CSATWGGIPSSEQFF. The CDR3 DNA reads as TGCAGTGCTACATGGGGGGGTATCCCCTCAAGTGAGCAGTTCTTC.

The genes are TRBV28 and TRBJ2-7; no clear D gene. The CDR3 runs to 11 residues. Trimming took off 6 bases at V and 1 base at J, with 4 bases between the two ends. Per germline, CDR1 MDHEN and CDR2 SYDVKM. CDR3 residues: CASRRSYEQYF. CDR3 in DNA: TGTGCCAGCAGGCGATCCTACGAGCAGTACTTC.

The rearrangement links TRBV3-1 to TRBJ2-2; D is undetermined. The CDR3 length is 13 residues. V was clipped by 4 bases and J by 1 base, with 4 bases between them. Per germline, CDR1 LGHDT and CDR2 YNNKEL (reference sequence). CDR3 residues: CASSRLNTGELFF. CDR3 nucleotides: TGTGCCAGCAGCCGGTTGAACACCGGGGAGCTGTTTTTT.

This chain links TRBV20-1 with TRBJ2-1, with 8 nucleotides matching TRBD2. Germline values: CDR1 DFQATT, CDR2 SNEGSKA (reference sequence). The J segment lost 5 bases and the V segment lost 3 bases, leaving 9 bases of the junction unmatched. The CDR3 covers 15 residues. The CDR3 is CSARVAGRQHNEQFF. The CDR3 DNA is TGCAGTGCTAGGGTAGCGGGGCGGCAACACAATGAGCAGTTCTTC.

This rearrangement joins TRBV20-1 to TRBJ2-1; 9 bases are shared with TRBD1. V shed 3 bases, J shed 13 bases, and the junction held 4 bases outside the gene matches. The germline gives CDR1 DFQATT, CDR2 SNEGSKA (reference sequence). The CDR3 is 11 residues long. The CDR3 DNA reads TGCAGTGCTAGGGGACAGGGAAGACAGTTCTTC. Protein: CSARGQGRQFF.

The chain combines TRBV2 with TRBJ2-7, with 10 bases matching TRBD2. Germline V CDR1 and CDR2: SNHLY, FYNNEI. The CDR3 runs 15 residues. The V segment lost 7 bases and the J segment 1 base; nucleotides outside the gene matches: 7. The CDR3 nucleotides are TGTGCCAGCATTCGTTCAGCGGGAGGGTCCTACGAGCAGTACTTC. This gives the protein CASIRSAGGSYEQYF.

The chain couples TRBV30 to TRBJ2-7, with D maybe TRBD2 (5 bases). This CDR3 is 12 amino acids long. V was cut by 0 bases and J by 6 bases, with 9 bases left in between. Germline CDR1 reads GTSNPN; CDR2 reads SVGIG (reference sequence). For the CDR3, the DNA is TGTGCCTGGAGTGTACCTCGGGGCGAGCAGTACTTC. This codes for CAWSVPRGEQYF.

This chain uses TRBV12-3 or TRBV12-4 with TRBJ2-1, with D perhaps matching TRBD1 or TRBD2 (6 bases each). This CDR3 region has 13 residues. Trimming shortened V by 2 bases and J by 9 bases, and 11 bases separated the two germline ends. The CDR3 here is CASSLFGGLEQFF. In nucleotides, the CDR3 is TGTGCCAGCAGTTTATTCGGGGGCCTTGAGCAGTTCTTC.

The rearrangement links TRBV5-6 to TRBJ2-7; D gene unclear. Germline loops: CDR1 SGHDT, CDR2 YYEEEE. The length of the CDR3 is 12 residues. Trimming shortened V by 0 bases and J by 5 bases, and 6 bases separated the two germline ends. The CDR3, as DNA: TGTGCCAGCAGCTTGGATGGTCACGAGCAGTACTTC. Translation gives CASSLDGHEQYF.

V and J are TRBV29-1 and TRBJ1-1; D unresolved. There are 12 residues in the CDR3. Trimming pared 7 bases from V and 1 base from J, leaving 10 bases between. Germline CDR1 and CDR2: SQVTM and ANQGSEA. This chain's CDR3 is CSGSVTNTEAFF. The CDR3 region has the DNA TGCAGCGGGTCAGTAACGAACACTGAAGCTTTCTTT.

V gene TRBV20-1 combines with J gene TRBJ2-7; 7 bases map to TRBD1. Germline lookup yields CDR1 DFQATT and CDR2 SNEGSKA (reference sequence). Losses at the gene ends were 5 bases for V and 4 bases for J; bases not matched to a gene: 8. The CDR3 extends over 13 amino acids. The CDR3 is CSAEDREWYEQYF. For the CDR3, the DNA is TGCAGTGCTGAAGACAGGGAGTGGTACGAGCAGTACTTC.

The chain joins TRBV28 to TRBJ1-2, with TRBD1 as a possible D gene (5 bases). V was shortened by 4 bases and J by 5 bases, with 14 bases between the two germline ends. This CDR3 spans 14 amino acids. Per germline, CDR1 MDHEN and CDR2 SYDVKM. The DNA of the CDR3 is TGTGCCAGCAGTTCCCTAGGAGGGGAGTATGGCTACACCTTC. Protein product: CASSSLGGEYGYTF.

The chain uses TRBV14 and TRBJ2-7; D is unclear. The CDR3 length is 15 residues. Germline V gene sequence: CDR1 SGHDN, CDR2 FVKESK. V was shortened by 0 bases and J by 2 bases, with 11 bases between the two germline ends. CDR3 bases: TGTGCCAGCAGCCAAGAGTTGGTCGGAACCTACGAGCAGTACTTC. The encoded protein is CASSQELVGTYEQYF.